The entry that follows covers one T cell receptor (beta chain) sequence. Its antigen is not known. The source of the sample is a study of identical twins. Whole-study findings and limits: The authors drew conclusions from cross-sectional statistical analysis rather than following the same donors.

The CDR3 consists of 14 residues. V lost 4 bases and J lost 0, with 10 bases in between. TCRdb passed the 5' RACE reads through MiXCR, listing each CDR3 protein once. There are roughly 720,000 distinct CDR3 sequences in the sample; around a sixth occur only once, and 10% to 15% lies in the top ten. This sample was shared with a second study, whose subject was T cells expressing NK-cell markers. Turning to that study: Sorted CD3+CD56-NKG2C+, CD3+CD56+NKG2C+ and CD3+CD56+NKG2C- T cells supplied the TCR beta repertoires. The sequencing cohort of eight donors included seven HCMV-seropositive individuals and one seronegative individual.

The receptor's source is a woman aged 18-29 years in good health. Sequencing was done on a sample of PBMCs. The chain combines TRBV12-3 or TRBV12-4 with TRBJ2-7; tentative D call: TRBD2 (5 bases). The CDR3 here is CASSYEDSSYEQYF. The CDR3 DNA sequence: TGTGCCAGCAGTTACGAGGACTCCTCCTACGAGCAGTACTTC.